One T cell receptor (beta chain) is described in this entry. This specimen comes from a study of shared clonotypes between healthy human individuals. Libraries were prepared by immunoSEQ multiplex PCR; TCRdb keeps only in-frame clonotypes and omits some of them. Altogether 2 million to 2.5 million clones are present, about nine tenths being singletons, with the ten largest covering approximately 0.41%. CDR3 length: 17 amino acids. CDR1 is MGHRA and CDR2 is YSYEKL in the germline V gene. Trimming took 4 bases from V and 6 from J; bases not matched to a gene: 13. This sequence joins TRBV4-1 and TRBJ2-5, with TRBD2 matching 11 bases. Input material: naive CD4+ T cells from PBMCs. As to subset: CD45RA+ positively selected. This clonotype was obtained from a man aged 18 to 35 in good health. Some clones in this sample may be carry-over from other donors' samples. The CDR3 protein is CASSPGGLAGGKKTQYF. In DNA, the CDR3 is TGCGCCAGCAGCCCAGGAGGGCTAGCGGGAGGAAAAAAGACCCAGTACTTC.